One and the same sample provided the 28 T cell receptor beta chains below, sequenced in a study of T cell repertoires in aging, cancer and after chemotherapy. Amplification of TCR beta used genomic DNA extracted from peripheral blood. TRB rearrangements spanning V, D and J were amplified using mixed TRB-A/B primers. TCRdb passed the multiplex PCR reads through MiXCR, listing each CDR3 protein once. The sample shows 10,000 to 15,000 distinct CDR3 sequences, roughly 35% of them seen only once. The source material was blood. The receptor set was obtained from a human donor in good health. The donor label of this sample is uncertain.

This chain links TRBV15 with TRBJ1-5; D gene ambiguous. The CDR3 loop spans 13 amino acids. The germline V and J ends were trimmed by 7 bases and 0 bases, with 7 bases remaining between them. Looked up from germline, CDR1 is LNHNV and CDR2 is YYDKDF (reference sequence). The DNA of the CDR3 is TGTGCCACCAACGACTATAGCAATCAGCCCCAGCATTTT. Translating gives CATNDYSNQPQHF.

The chain joins TRBV11-3 to TRBJ2-2; D remains unclear. Germline CDR1 SGHNT, CDR2 YENEEA. V was pared by 2 bases and J by 3 bases, with 1 base between. There are 12 residues in the CDR3. The CDR3 is CASSLHTGELFF. In DNA, the CDR3 is TGTGCCAGCAGCTTACACACCGGGGAGCTGTTTTTT.

The rearrangement uses TRBV5-1 and TRBJ1-2; D is ambiguous. V was shortened by 4 bases and J by 4 bases, with 11 bases between the two germline ends. The CDR3 is 13 amino acids. Germline values: CDR1 SGHRS, CDR2 YFSETQ. Here the CDR3 DNA reads TGCGCCAGCAGCCCAGAACGATCCTATGGCTACACCTTC. Its protein is CASSPERSYGYTF. The whole variable domain, filled in from reference TRBV5-1 and TRBJ1-2, reads KAGVTQTPRYLIKTRGQQVTLSCSPISGHRSVSWYQQTPGQGLQFLFEYFSETQRNKGNFPGRFSGRQFSNSRSEMNVSTLELGDSALYLCASSPERSYGYTFGSGTRLTVV.

This chain connects TRBV12-5 to TRBJ1-2, with D tentatively TRBD1 (5 bases). This CDR3 region has 13 residues. CDR1 and CDR2 (germline): LGHNT, FRNRAP. CDR3 sequence (DNA): TGTGCCAGCAGTTTAGCGCGGGGGGGAGGCTACACCTTC. Translating it yields CASSLARGGGYTF.

This sequence joins TRBV6-5 and TRBJ1-1; tentative D call: TRBD1 (6 bases). V lost 0 bases to trimming and J lost 4 bases, with 12 bases between them. This CDR3 region has 15 residues. Germline V gene sequence: CDR1 MNHEY, CDR2 SVGAGI. The CDR3 is CASSYSGQGRTEAFF. The CDR3 DNA sequence: TGTGCCAGCAGTTACTCGGGCCAGGGGCGCACTGAAGCTTTCTTT.

The chain employs TRBV6-1 and TRBJ1-5, with D perhaps TRBD1 (6 bases). In germline, CDR1 is MNHNS, CDR2 SASEGT. V was cut by 3 bases and J by 5 bases, with 17 bases left in between. The CDR3 totals 16 residues. CDR3 region: CASSELGSGGDQPQHF. CDR3 sequence (DNA): TGTGCCAGCAGTGAGCTTGGGAGCGGGGGCGATCAGCCCCAGCATTTT.

The J gene is TRBJ1-4, the V gene TRBV30; no definite D call. V was pared by 0 bases and J by 8 bases, with 13 bases between. The CDR3 consists of 14 residues. Germline CDR1 reads GTSNPN; CDR2 reads SVGIG (reference sequence). CDR3: CAWSVGGPEEKLFF. For the CDR3, the DNA is TGTGCCTGGAGTGTGGGTGGTCCGGAAGAAAAACTGTTTTTT.

The table lists this clonotype with a few counts. The chain has TRBV15 and TRBJ2-2; D is unresolved. V was cut by 3 bases and J by 2 bases, with 7 bases left in between. The CDR3 length is 14 residues. Germline V gene sequence: CDR1 LNHNV, CDR2 YYDKDF (reference sequence). Here the CDR3 DNA reads TGTGCCACCAGCAGCCAGCTCAACACCGGGGAGCTGTTTTTT. Translated: CATSSQLNTGELFF.

This chain links TRBV27 with TRBJ2-3; D might be TRBD2 (6 bases). Germline CDR1 reads MNHEY; CDR2 reads SMNVEV (reference sequence). CDR3 size: 17 residues. Trimming removed 2 bases at V and 0 bases at J, with 15 bases between. The CDR3 sequence: CASSLQKGRGSTDTQYF. In DNA form, the CDR3 reads TGTGCCAGCAGTTTACAAAAAGGGCGGGGAAGCACAGATACGCAGTATTTT.

The chain joins TRBV5-6 to TRBJ2-3; D is unresolved. The CDR3 is 16 residues long. CDR1 and CDR2 (germline): SGHDT, YYEEEE. V shed 0 bases and J shed 0 bases, with 11 bases lying between them. This CDR3 reads CASSLVGASSTDTQYF. In nucleotides, the CDR3 is TGTGCCAGCAGCTTGGTAGGCGCGAGCAGCACAGATACGCAGTATTTT.

CDR3 in DNA: TGCAGCGTTGAGGACGGGCCCCGGGTTCGAAGGGGTTACACCTTC. Protein sequence: CSVEDGPRVRRGYTF. The chain recombines TRBV29-1 with TRBJ1-2, with D possibly TRBD1 on 5 matching bases. Trimming shortened V by 3 bases and J by 11 bases, and 25 bases separated the two germline ends. Germline loops: CDR1 SQVTM, CDR2 ANQGSEA. This CDR3 comprises 15 residues.

The rearrangement links TRBV18 to TRBJ2-5, with D perhaps TRBD1 or TRBD2 (5 bases each). The V gene's germline CDR1 is KGHSH and CDR2 LQKENI. This CDR3 has 13 amino acids. Trimming removed 4 bases from V and 2 bases from J, with 8 bases in between. The CDR3, as DNA: TGTGCCAGCTCACTCGGGGCACAAGAGACCCAGTACTTC. Its protein product is CASSLGAQETQYF.

This clonotype is medium-sized within its sample. J is TRBJ2-1 and V is TRBV29-1; 7 bases map to TRBD2. The ends lost 6 bases at V and 10 bases at J; junction bases unmatched: 6. The V gene's germline CDR1 is SQVTM and CDR2 ANQGSEA. CDR3 size: 11 residues. As DNA, the CDR3 is TGCAGCGTGGGGGGGACGGCCGAGCAGTTCTTC. Residues: CSVGGTAEQFF.

The CDR3 loop reads CASSLSRGGAGGYEQYF. In nucleotides, the CDR3 is TGTGCCAGCAGTTTATCCCGAGGTGGGGCCGGAGGCTACGAGCAGTACTTC. The chain has TRBV27 and TRBJ2-7; D is possibly TRBD1 or TRBD2 (5 bases each). In germline, CDR1 is MNHEY, CDR2 SMNVEV (reference sequence). This CDR3 contains 17 residues. Deletions cut 0 bases from V and 3 bases from J, with 18 bases between.

The rearrangement joins TRBV30 to TRBJ2-7, with D perhaps matching TRBD1 (5 bases). The germline V gene has CDR1 GTSNPN and CDR2 SVGIG (reference sequence). CDR3 length: 12 residues. V lost 4 bases to trimming and J lost 6 bases, with 13 bases between them. The CDR3 DNA reads TGTGCCTGGAATCTACGGACAAGCGAGCAGTACTTC. It specifies CAWNLRTSEQYF.

This clonotype has a handful of counts. The rearrangement uses TRBV6-5 and TRBJ2-6, with D possibly being TRBD1 (5 bases). V was trimmed by 0 bases and J by 4 bases, leaving 7 bases between them. This CDR3 region has 15 residues. CDR1 MNHEY and CDR2 SVGAGI come from the germline V gene. The CDR3 region is CASSYSGEGANVLTF. The CDR3, as DNA: TGTGCCAGCAGTTACTCAGGGGAAGGGGCCAACGTCCTGACTTTC.

This clonotype appeared a few times. The chain couples TRBV19 to TRBJ1-6, with TRBD1 matching 8 bases. The CDR3 has 14 amino acids. Germline V gene lookup returns CDR1 LNHDA and CDR2 SQIVND (reference sequence). V lost 7 bases to trimming and J lost 10 bases; unmatched junction nucleotides: 9. CDR3 sequence: CASTIQGASSPLHF. CDR3 DNA sequence: TGTGCCAGTACCATTCAGGGGGCGAGCTCACCCCTCCACTTT. Filled out from reference TRBV19 and TRBJ1-6, the complete variable domain reads DGGITQSPKYLFRKEGQNVTLSCEQNLNHDAMYWYRQDPGQGLRLIYYSQIVNDFQKGDIAEGYSVSREKKESFPLTVTSAQKNPTAFYLCASTIQGASSPLHFGNGTRLTVT.

The sample holds a few counts of this clonotype. This chain joins TRBV27 and TRBJ2-1; a weak D match, TRBD1 (6 bases). Trimming stripped 2 bases from V and 8 bases from J, with 13 bases between. This CDR3 region has 14 residues. Germline CDR1 MNHEY, CDR2 SMNVEV (reference sequence). CDR3 sequence (DNA): TGTGCCAGCAGTTTACGGCCTCACAGGGATGAGCAGTTCTTC. This sequence encodes CASSLRPHRDEQFF.

The chain has TRBV27 and TRBJ2-3; no definite D call. V lost 4 bases, J lost 6 bases, and 14 bases lay in between. The CDR3 length is 14 residues. Germline CDR1 MNHEY, CDR2 SMNVEV (reference sequence). CDR3 loop: CASSYSNSRDTQYF. The CDR3 bases are TGTGCCAGCAGTTACTCCAACTCGAGGGATACGCAGTATTTT.

The V and J genes are TRBV6-5 and TRBJ2-7, with 11 bases lining up with TRBD1. In germline, CDR1 is MNHEY, CDR2 SVGAGI. V gave up 2 bases and J gave up 1 base; unmatched junction bases: 1. The CDR3 consists of 15 residues. The CDR3 sequence: CASSYRDRGSYEQYF. The CDR3, as DNA: TGTGCCAGCAGTTACCGGGACAGGGGGTCCTACGAGCAGTACTTC.

By frequency in the sample, this clonotype is medium-sized. CDR3 protein: CASSLTGLSGELFF. As DNA, the CDR3 is TGTGCCAGCAGCTTAACGGGGCTCAGCGGGGAGCTGTTTTTT. V gene TRBV11-3 combines with J gene TRBJ2-2; D assignment may be TRBD1 or TRBD2 (5 bases each). V was cut by 2 bases and J by 7 bases, with 11 bases left in between. The germline V gene has CDR1 SGHNT and CDR2 YENEEA. This CDR3 has 14 residues.

In this sample, this clonotype turned up a few times. This rearrangement joins TRBV6-1 to TRBJ2-7; D not certain. This CDR3 spans 14 amino acids. The germline V and J ends were trimmed by 8 bases and 0 bases, with 14 bases remaining between them. Germline CDR1 MNHNS, CDR2 SASEGT. The CDR3 spells CASEPEQSSYEQYF. The DNA of the CDR3 is TGTGCCAGCGAGCCAGAGCAAAGCTCCTACGAGCAGTACTTC.

By proportion, this clonotype is medium-sized. The chain combines TRBV19 with TRBJ2-7, with a possible D match to TRBD1 (5 bases). CDR3 size: 14 residues. Germline assignment: CDR1 LNHDA and CDR2 SQIVND (reference sequence). Trimming cost V 3 bases and J 3 bases, with 12 bases left between them. CDR3 amino acids: CASSIASGHYEQYF. As DNA, the CDR3 is TGTGCCAGTAGTATCGCCTCAGGACACTACGAGCAGTACTTC.

This clonotype was detected only a few times. V and J are TRBV6-5 and TRBJ2-3, with TRBD2 matching over 10 bases. The CDR3 sequence is 18 residues long. Losses at the gene ends were 5 bases for V and 2 bases for J; bases not matched to a gene: 13. Per germline, CDR1 MNHEY and CDR2 SVGAGI. The CDR3 loop reads CASSGSLLLAGNTDTQYF. CDR3 nucleotide sequence: TGTGCCAGCAGTGGTAGCCTCTTACTAGCGGGGAACACAGATACGCAGTATTTT.

This rearrangement joins TRBV6-6 to TRBJ2-2; D remains unclear. The CDR3 runs to 14 residues. Germline CDR1 reads MNHNY; CDR2 reads SVGAGI (reference sequence). Deletions cut 2 bases from V and 0 bases from J, with 4 bases between. This CDR3 reads CASSYSPNTGELFF. Written as DNA, the CDR3 is TGTGCCAGCAGTTACAGCCCGAACACCGGGGAGCTGTTTTTT.

Turning to this clonotype: The junction shows a germline mismatch at one end, possibly a read error. The chain recombines TRBV7-6 with TRBJ2-6, with D perhaps matching TRBD1 or TRBD2 (5 bases each). This CDR3 is built from 21 residues. From germline, CDR1 is SGHVS and CDR2 FNYEAQ. This chain's CDR3 is CASSPDLHLAAISTGANILTF. The CDR3 region has the DNA TGTGCCAGCAGCCCAGACCTCCATCTAGCCGCGATATCTACTGGGGCCAACATCCTGACTTTC.

The V gene is TRBV29-1, the J gene TRBJ2-1; 9 bases fit TRBD2. There are 17 residues in the CDR3. Germline loops: CDR1 SQVTM, CDR2 ANQGSEA. The junction had 10 bases not matched to a gene; V was cut back by 3 bases and J by 1 base. The CDR3 DNA reads TGCAGCGTTGATAAGGCTAGCGGGATTACGTCCTACAATGAGCAGTTCTTC. The encoded protein is CSVDKASGITSYNEQFF.

A single count supports this clonotype. The V and J genes are TRBV30 and TRBJ1-2, with 8 bases matching TRBD1. The CDR3 runs 13 residues. Looked up from germline, CDR1 is GTSNPN and CDR2 is SVGIG (reference sequence). Losses at the gene ends were 4 bases for V and 7 bases for J; bases not matched to a gene: 8. The CDR3 spells CAWTADREGGYTF. CDR3 DNA sequence: TGTGCCTGGACGGCGGACAGGGAAGGTGGCTACACCTTC. Together with reference TRBV30 and TRBJ1-2, the CDR3 gives the full variable domain: SQTIHQWPATLVQPVGSPLSLECTVEGTSNPNLYWYRQAAGRGLQLLFYSVGIGQISSEVPQNLSASRPQDRQFILSSKKLLLSDSGFYLCAWTADREGGYTFGSGTRLTVV.